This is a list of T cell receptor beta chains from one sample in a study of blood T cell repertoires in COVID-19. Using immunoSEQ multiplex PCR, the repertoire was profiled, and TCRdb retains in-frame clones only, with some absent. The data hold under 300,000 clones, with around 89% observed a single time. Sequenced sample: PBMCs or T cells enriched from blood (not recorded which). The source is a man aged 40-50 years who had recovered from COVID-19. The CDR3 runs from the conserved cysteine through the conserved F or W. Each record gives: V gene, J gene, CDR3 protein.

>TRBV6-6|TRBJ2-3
CASSPPVKPDTQYF
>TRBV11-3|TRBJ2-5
CASSQRTSAAQETQYF
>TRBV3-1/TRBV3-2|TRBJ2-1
CASSQGETGAEQFF
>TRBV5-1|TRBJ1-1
CASSRRQGPNTEAFF
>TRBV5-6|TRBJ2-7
CASSLFRRTNIIYEQYF
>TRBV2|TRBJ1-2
CASSVTGDYGYTF
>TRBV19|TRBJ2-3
CASQAWRDLTSTDTQYF
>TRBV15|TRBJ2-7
CATSMGAGGTGEQYF
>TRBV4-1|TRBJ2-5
CASSQQFSGGETQYF
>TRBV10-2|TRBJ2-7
CASSEQRLEQYF
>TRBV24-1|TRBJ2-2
CATSDPRQGRDTGELFF
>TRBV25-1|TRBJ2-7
CASSDSRDRSYEQYF
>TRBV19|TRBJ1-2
CASRLELAFPQGYTF
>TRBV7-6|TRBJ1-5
CASSRIWGPNQPQHF
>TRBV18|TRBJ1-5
CASSPSRAGEPQHF
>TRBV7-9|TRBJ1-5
CASSTDSYNQPQHF
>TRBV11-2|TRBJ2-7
CASSLDGDRGPSSYEQYF
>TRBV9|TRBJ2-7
CASSVDGGRVSEQYF
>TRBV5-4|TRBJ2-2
CASSRTSGRANTGELFF
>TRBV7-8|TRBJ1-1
CASSLGRQGTFGTEAFF
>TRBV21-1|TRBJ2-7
CASSTRARDPSSYEQYF
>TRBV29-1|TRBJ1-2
CSVQRQVPNSYGYTF
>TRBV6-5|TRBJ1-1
CASSWGQSYTEAFF
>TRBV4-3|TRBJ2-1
CASSHLLGASGSNEQFF
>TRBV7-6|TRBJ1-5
CASSSGTGGFSNQPQHF
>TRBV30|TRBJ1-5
CAWRGQGYNQPQHF
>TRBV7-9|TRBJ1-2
CASSLGGQLYGYTF
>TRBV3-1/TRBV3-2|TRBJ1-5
CASSPGQGFDLANQPQHF
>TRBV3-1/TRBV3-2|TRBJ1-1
CASSLYTEAFF